The sequence of this TCR beta chain was determined in a study of CD8 T cells in Susac syndrome. The CDR3 runs to 13 residues. Trimming removed 8 bases from V and 8 bases from J, with 16 bases in between. A quantity of about 0.5 to 1 ug RNA underwent reverse transcription using random hexamers. A single record per CDR3 protein comes from TCRdb applying MiXCR to the immunoSEQ multiplex PCR reads. The sample yields a few hundred thousand distinct CDR3 sequences, approximately 85% seen once. This chain links TRBV12-3 or TRBV12-4 with TRBJ2-1; tentative D call: TRBD1 (7 bases). The sequencing input was CD8+ T cells from PBMCs. This sequence originates from a human donor with multiple sclerosis. The CDR3 region is CASPSPGGYEQFF. CDR3 DNA: TGTGCCAGCCCCTCGCCAGGGGGGTATGAGCAGTTCTTC.